This T cell receptor (beta chain) is from a study of shared clonotypes between healthy human individuals (dated by TCRdb to about 2020). As for the study more broadly: The cohort comprised a couple of women and a few men aged 18 to 49 years. To increase sequencing depth and limit assay-specific biases, different laboratories used diverse techniques to prepare libraries and sequence TCR repertoires. To estimate repertoire size and how much clonotype sharing occurs between individuals, the study deeply sequenced the blood TCR repertoires of several healthy adults. Per donor, leukapheresis produced somewhere between about 0.85 and 10 billion PBMCs. For each donor, CD4 naive and CD4 memory were each given three plates, CD8 naive was given two plates, and CD8 memory was given one plate. Results the study describes overall, beyond this receptor: Sampling was limited to blood, and TCR repertoires in tissue likely differ from TCR repertoires in blood. Sharing across a few donors was observed for about 5% of naive CD4, 3% to 3.5% of naive CD8, over 2% of memory CD4, and about 0.39% of memory CD8 clonotypes. The genetic and exposure-history diversity represented was limited by the small number of donors. Incomplete sequencing was indicated by rarefaction of sorted-subset datasets, despite the large sequencing depth. Naive subsets generally had larger estimated clonotype richness than memory subsets did. Pairwise subsampling led to the expectation that sequencing depth would affect the degree of clonotype sharing among donors. Compared with non-shared clonotypes, the clonotypes found in all four sorted-subset donors had higher generation probabilities.

This clone was seen a single time. This clone's antigen is unknown. Within one base of it there is no much larger clone, and no base qualities were kept. Using the deep immunoSEQ assay, multiplex PCR amplified TCR CDR3 regions from genomic DNA. Genomic DNA extracted from each cell subset was distributed evenly over all wells of several immunoSEQ 96-well plates, and each plate served as one replicate. For sorted subsets, approximately 210 ng of genomic DNA, equivalent to tens of thousands of T cell genomes, went into each replicate PCR. Purified libraries were quantified with a Qubit 3.0 fluorometer, sized on a Bioanalyzer 2100, and re-quantified with the KAPA Library Quantification kit. Every immunoSEQ 96-well plate was sequenced on a dedicated single-read 150-cycle Illumina NextSeq 550 flow cell. The original pipeline was this. The immunoSEQ output contained only junctional sequences without quality scores, so filtering could not match that applied to full-length reads. Sequences were annotated with PyIR, a Python wrapper for IgBLAST v1.9, and V/J genes and CDR3 were assigned using IMGT germline references. Reads with weak V/J assignments (E-value above 1e-6), missing CDR3, stop codons, out-of-frame junctions, or ambiguous translated residues were removed. A V3J clonotype was defined by an identical inferred V gene, J gene, and CDR3 amino acid sequence. The percentage overlap between two repertoires was calculated by dividing the number of shared unique clonotypes by the size of the smaller repertoire. Richness of each repertoire was evaluated using RTK rarefaction, the Chao1 estimator, and Recon v2.1 estimates of unobserved clonotypes. For all TCRbeta clonotypes obtained by the gDNA method from a few donors, generation probabilities were computed with OLGA. Sourced from immuneACCESS, this table was stored by TCRdb with only in-frame sequences that have V and J called. A share of the clones is absent; for the studies checked, an unresolved V gene accounts for under half, and the remainder has no known explanation. V and J calls plus clone size are reproduced from that table; the DNA served to infer D and trimming. The sample table lists approximately 600,000 clones, 95% of them with a count of one. The ten largest account for approximately 0.12% of the sample.

V and J lose 7 bases and 3 bases, and a span of 10 bases separates them. The cysteine opens and the phenylalanine closes a CDR3 of 12 amino acids. Just the 36-base CDR3 DNA is kept, in frame starting at base 1. CDR1 and CDR2 (MDHEN, SYDVKM) derive from the germline V gene. CD8 naive samples were CD45RO-negative cells positively selected for CCR7, giving a CD45RA+CCR7+ population that excluded TemRA cells. The donors were healthy, HIV-negative adults with no recently reported acute infections or vaccinations. Only Caucasian adults living in Nashville, Tennessee, USA were represented among the donors. Blood was obtained by leukapheresis, after which PBMCs were separated by Ficoll-Histopaque density gradient centrifugation and cryopreserved in liquid nitrogen vapor phase. Analytical flow cytometry was used to check the purity and quantity of each magnetically sorted T cell population. Each sorted fraction had its genomic DNA isolated and then quantified by UV absorbance on a Nanodrop 2000c.

The sequenced sample was naive CD8+ T cells sorted from blood. The meaning of the sample's cell subset or site label: CD45RA+CCR7+. In this chain, TRBV28 is recombined with TRBJ2-7; the D segment cannot be called with confidence. This receptor was identified in a woman aged 30 to 39 in good health. This receptor carries the CDR3 CASICLYYEQYF. Here is the DNA: TGTGCCAGCATCTGTTTGTACTACGAGCAGTACTTC. Reference TRBV28 and TRBJ2-7 proteins supply the regions before and after the CDR3; the full variable domain is: DVKVTQSSRYLVKRTGEKVFLECVQDMDHENMFWYRQDPGLGLRLIYFSYDVKMKEKGDIPEGYSVSREKKERFSLILESASTNQTSMYLCASICLYYEQYFGPGTRLTVT.